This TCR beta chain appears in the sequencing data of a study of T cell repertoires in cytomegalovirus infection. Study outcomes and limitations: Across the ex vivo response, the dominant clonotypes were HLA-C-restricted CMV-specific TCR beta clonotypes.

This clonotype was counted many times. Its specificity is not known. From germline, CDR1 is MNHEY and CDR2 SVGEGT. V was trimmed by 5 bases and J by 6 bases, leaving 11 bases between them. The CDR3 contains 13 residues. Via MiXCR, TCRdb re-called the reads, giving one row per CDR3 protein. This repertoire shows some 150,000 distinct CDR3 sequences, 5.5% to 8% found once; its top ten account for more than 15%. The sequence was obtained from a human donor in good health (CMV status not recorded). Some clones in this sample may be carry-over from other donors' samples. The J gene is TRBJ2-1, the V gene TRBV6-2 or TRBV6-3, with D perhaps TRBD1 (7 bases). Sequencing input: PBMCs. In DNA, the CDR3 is TGTGCCAGCAGTGGCCAGGGGGGCAATGAGCAGTTCTTC. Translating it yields CASSGQGGNEQFF.